A selection of T cell receptor beta chains follows, all from one sample in a study of CD8+ T cells in alopecia areata. The table came from immunoSEQ multiplex PCR; TCRdb's copy has only in-frame clones and leaves some out. Found here are some 110,000 clones, 58% of them singletons; the top ten hold more than 25%. The sequencing used CD8+ T cells sorted from blood, collected at week 4, from a patient treated with tofacitinib. The receptors come from a human donor with alopecia areata. Both conserved end residues are part of each CDR3. The D gene is left open where the match is weak. The size field is filled for only some rows; it gives once, few, many or a size class.

CDR3	DNA	size	V	J	D
CASSLQGASYYGYTF	TGTGCCAGCAGTTTGCAGGGGGCCAGTTACTATGGCTACACCTTC	few	TRBV28	TRBJ1-2	TRBD1
CASSFQGIYEQYF	TGTGCCAGCAGCTTTCAGGGAATCTACGAGCAGTACTTC	.	TRBV7-2	TRBJ2-7	.
CSVEPPGSNEQFF	TGCAGCGTTGAACCCCCGGGTAGCAATGAGCAGTTCTTC	few	TRBV29-1	TRBJ2-1	.
CSVELGILMGENGYTF	TGCAGCGTTGAACTCGGGATACTAATGGGGGAAAATGGCTACACCTTC	.	TRBV29-1	TRBJ1-2	.
CASSLIGSGPQHF	TGTGCCAGCAGTTTAATCGGCAGTGGACCCCAGCATTTT	.	TRBV27	TRBJ1-5	.
CASKISGEGYEQYF	TGTGCCAGCAAGATTAGCGGGGAAGGCTACGAGCAGTACTTC	once	TRBV27	TRBJ2-7	TRBD2
CASRTGTNTEAFF	TGTGCCAGCAGAACCGGGACGAACACTGAAGCTTTCTTT	few	TRBV6-5	TRBJ1-1	.
CASSQSTSGGEETQYF	TGCGCCAGCAGTCAATCGACTAGCGGGGGGGAAGAGACCCAGTACTTC	.	TRBV23-1	TRBJ2-5	TRBD2
CASSLTSGGPSSYEQYF	TGTGCCAGCAGCTTGACTAGCGGGGGGCCGAGTTCCTACGAGCAGTACTTC	.	TRBV11-2	TRBJ2-7	TRBD2
CASTQDFNTEAFF	TGCGCCAGCACTCAGGACTTCAACACTGAAGCTTTCTTT	.	TRBV10-2	TRBJ1-1	.
CATLQGRMATEAFF	TGTGCCACCCTGCAGGGGAGAATGGCGACTGAAGCTTTCTTT	.	TRBV18	TRBJ1-1	.
CASSFGLAEQFF	TGTGCCAGCAGCTTCGGACTAGCAGAGCAGTTCTTC	.	TRBV5-4	TRBJ2-1	TRBD2
CAWSVGEKLFF	TGTGCCTGGAGTGTAGGGGAAAAACTGTTTTTT	.	TRBV30	TRBJ1-4	.